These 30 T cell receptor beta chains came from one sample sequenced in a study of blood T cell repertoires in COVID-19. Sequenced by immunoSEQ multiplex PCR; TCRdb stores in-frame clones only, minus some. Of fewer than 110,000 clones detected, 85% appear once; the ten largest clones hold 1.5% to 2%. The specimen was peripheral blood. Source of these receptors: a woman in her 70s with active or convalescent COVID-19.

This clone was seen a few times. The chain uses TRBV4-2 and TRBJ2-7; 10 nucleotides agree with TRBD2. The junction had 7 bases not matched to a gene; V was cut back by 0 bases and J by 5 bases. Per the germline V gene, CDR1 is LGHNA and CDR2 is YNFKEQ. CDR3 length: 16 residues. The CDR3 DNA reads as TGTGCCAGCAGCCAAGAAATAGCGGGGGGATGGAACGAGCAGTACTTC. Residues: CASSQEIAGGWNEQYF.

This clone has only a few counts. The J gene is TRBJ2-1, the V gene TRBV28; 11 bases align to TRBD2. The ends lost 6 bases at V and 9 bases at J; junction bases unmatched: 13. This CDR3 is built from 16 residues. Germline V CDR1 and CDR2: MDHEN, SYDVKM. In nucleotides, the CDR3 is TGTGCCAGCAGAGATCAGGGAGCTAGCGGGAGGTCTGAGCAGTTCTTC. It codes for CASRDQGASGRSEQFF.

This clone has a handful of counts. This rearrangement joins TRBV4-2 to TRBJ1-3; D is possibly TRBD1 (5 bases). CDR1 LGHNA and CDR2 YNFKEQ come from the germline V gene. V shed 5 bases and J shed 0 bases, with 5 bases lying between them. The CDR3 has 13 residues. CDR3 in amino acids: CASSDSSGNTIYF. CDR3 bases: TGTGCCAGCAGCGACAGCTCTGGAAACACCATATATTTT.

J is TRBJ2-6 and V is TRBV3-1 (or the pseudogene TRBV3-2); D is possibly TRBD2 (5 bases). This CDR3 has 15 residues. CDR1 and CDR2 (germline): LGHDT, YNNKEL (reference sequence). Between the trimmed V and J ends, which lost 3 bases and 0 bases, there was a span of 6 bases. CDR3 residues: CASSQGVSGANVLTF. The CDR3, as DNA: TGTGCCAGCAGCCAGGGAGTCTCTGGGGCCAACGTCCTGACTTTC.

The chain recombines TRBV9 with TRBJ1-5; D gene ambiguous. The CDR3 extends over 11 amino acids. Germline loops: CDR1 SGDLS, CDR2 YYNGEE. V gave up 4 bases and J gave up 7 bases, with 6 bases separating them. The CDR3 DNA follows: TGTGCCAGCAGCCCCCGGCAGCCCCAGCATTTT. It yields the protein CASSPRQPQHF.

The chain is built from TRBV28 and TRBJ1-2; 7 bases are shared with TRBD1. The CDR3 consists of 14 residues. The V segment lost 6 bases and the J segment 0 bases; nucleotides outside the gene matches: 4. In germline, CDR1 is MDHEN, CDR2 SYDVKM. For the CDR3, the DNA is TGTGCCAGCAGCCAGGGGGTACCTAACTATGGCTACACCTTC. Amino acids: CASSQGVPNYGYTF.

Here the CDR3 reads CASTQLAGAYEQYF. As DNA, the CDR3 is TGTGCCAGCACCCAACTAGCGGGGGCCTACGAGCAGTACTTC. This chain connects TRBV6-5 to TRBJ2-7, with 11 bases lining up with TRBD2. This CDR3 comprises 14 residues. V was clipped by 7 bases and J by 2 bases; unmatched bases: 4. Germline V CDR1 and CDR2: MNHEY, SVGAGI.

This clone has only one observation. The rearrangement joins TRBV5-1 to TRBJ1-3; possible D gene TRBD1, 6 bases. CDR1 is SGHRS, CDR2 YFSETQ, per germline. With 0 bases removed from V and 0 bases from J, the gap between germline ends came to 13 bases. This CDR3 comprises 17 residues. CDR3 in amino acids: CASSLDPGVPSGNTIYF. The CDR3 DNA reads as TGCGCCAGCAGCTTGGACCCAGGGGTCCCCTCTGGAAACACCATATATTTT.

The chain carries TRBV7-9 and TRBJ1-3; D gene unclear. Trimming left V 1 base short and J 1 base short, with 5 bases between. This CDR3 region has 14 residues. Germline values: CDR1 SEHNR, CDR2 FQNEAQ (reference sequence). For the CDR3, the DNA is TGTGCCAGCAGCTTAGGGACTTCTGGAAACACCATATATTTT. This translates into CASSLGTSGNTIYF.

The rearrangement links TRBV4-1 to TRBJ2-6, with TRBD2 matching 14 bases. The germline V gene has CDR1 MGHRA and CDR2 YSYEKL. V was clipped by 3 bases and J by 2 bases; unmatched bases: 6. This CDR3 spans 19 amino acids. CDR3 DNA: TGCGCCAGCAGCCAGAGAACGACTAGCGGGAGGGCTGGGGCCAACGTCCTGACTTTC. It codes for CASSQRTTSGRAGANVLTF.

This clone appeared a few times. The CDR3 DNA sequence: TGTGCCAGCAGCCACTCAAGGGGAATATTGGATCAGCCCCAGCATTTT. Translation: CASSHSRGILDQPQHF. The genes are TRBV6-2 or TRBV6-3 and TRBJ1-5; possible D gene TRBD1, 5 bases. There are 16 residues in the CDR3. Germline V gene sequence: CDR1 MNHEY, CDR2 SVGEGT. V lost 6 bases and J lost 5, with 20 bases in between.

The CDR3 region is CASSPPGTSGSNEQFF. CDR3 in DNA: TGTGCCAGCAGCCCACCCGGGACTAGCGGAAGCAATGAGCAGTTCTTC. The rearrangement links TRBV9 to TRBJ2-1, with TRBD2 identical over 11 bases. CDR1 is SGDLS and CDR2 is YYNGEE in the germline V gene. The trim removed 4 bases at V and 6 bases at J, leaving 9 bases unmatched. The CDR3 contains 16 residues.

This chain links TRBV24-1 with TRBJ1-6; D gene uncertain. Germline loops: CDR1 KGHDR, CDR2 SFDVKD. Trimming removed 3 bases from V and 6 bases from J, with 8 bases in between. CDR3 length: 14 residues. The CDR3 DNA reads TGTGCCACCAGTGATGGCAAATCTAATTCACCCCTCCACTTT. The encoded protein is CATSDGKSNSPLHF.

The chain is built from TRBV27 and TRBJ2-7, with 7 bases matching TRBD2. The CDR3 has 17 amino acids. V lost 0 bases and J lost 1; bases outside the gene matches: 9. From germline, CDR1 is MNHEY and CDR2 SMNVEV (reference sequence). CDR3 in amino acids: CASSLSFNERGSYEQYF. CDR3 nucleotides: TGTGCCAGCAGTTTATCGTTTAATGAGCGGGGATCCTACGAGCAGTACTTC.

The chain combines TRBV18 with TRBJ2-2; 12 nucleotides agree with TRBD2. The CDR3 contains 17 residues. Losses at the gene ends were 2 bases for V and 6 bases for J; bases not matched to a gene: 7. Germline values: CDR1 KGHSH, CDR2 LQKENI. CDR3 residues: CASSPSSSGRAAGELFF. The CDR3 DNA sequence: TGTGCCAGCTCACCATCTTCTAGCGGGAGGGCCGCCGGGGAGCTGTTTTTT. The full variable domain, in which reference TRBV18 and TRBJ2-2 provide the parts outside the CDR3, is NAGVMQNPRHLVRRRGQEARLRCSPMKGHSHVYWYRQLPEEGLKFMVYLQKENIIDESGMPKERFSAEFPKEGPSILRIQQVVRGDSAAYFCASSPSSSGRAAGELFFGEGSRLTVL.

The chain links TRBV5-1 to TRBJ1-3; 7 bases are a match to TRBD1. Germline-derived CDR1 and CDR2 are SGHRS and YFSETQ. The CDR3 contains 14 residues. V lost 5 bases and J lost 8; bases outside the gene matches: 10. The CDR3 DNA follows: TGCGCCAGCAGTGATAGACAGGGAGGAGACACCATATATTTT. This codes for CASSDRQGGDTIYF.

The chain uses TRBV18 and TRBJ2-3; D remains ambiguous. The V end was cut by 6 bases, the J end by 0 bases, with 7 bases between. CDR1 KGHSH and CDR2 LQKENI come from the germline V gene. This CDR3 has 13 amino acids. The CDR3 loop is CASSFSSTDTQYF. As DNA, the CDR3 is TGTGCCAGCTCCTTCTCCAGCACAGATACGCAGTATTTT.

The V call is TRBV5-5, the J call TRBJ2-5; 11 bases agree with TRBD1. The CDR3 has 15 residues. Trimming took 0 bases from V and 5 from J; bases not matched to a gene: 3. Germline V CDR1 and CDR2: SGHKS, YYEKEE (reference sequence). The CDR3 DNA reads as TGTGCCAGCAGCTTGGTAGGGACAGGGGGGGAGACCCAGTACTTC. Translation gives CASSLVGTGGETQYF.

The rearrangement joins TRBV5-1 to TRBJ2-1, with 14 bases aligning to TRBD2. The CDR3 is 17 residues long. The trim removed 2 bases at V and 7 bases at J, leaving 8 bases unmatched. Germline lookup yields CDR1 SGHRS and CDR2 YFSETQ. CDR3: CASSFTRTSGGSNEQFF. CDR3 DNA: TGCGCCAGCAGCTTCACGAGGACTAGCGGGGGGTCAAATGAGCAGTTCTTC.

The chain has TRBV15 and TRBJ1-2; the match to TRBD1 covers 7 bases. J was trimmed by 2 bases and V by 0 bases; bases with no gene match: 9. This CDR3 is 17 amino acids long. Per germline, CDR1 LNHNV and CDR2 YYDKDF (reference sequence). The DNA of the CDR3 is TGTGCCACCAGCAGAGATCAGGGGGGACTGGGGAACTATGGCTACACCTTC. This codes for CATSRDQGGLGNYGYTF.

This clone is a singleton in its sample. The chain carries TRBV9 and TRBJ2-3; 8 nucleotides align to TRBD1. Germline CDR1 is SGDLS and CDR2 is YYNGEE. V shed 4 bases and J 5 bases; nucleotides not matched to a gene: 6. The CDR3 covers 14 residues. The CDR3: CASSLQGAGDTQYF. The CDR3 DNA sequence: TGTGCCAGCAGCCTTCAGGGGGCTGGAGATACGCAGTATTTT.

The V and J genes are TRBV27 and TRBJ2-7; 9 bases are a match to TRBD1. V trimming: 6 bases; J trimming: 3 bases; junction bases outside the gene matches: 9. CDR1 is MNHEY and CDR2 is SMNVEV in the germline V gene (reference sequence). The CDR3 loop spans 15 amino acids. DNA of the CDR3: TGTGCCAGCAGACTTCAAAGGACAGGGGTCTACGAGCAGTACTTC. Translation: CASRLQRTGVYEQYF.

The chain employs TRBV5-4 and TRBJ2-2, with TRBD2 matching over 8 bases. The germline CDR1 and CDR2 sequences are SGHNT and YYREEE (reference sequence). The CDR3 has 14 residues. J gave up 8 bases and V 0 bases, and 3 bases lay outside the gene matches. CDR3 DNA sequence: TGTGCCAGCAGCTTGGTGGCTAGCGGGGGGGAGCTGTTTTTT. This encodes CASSLVASGGELFF.

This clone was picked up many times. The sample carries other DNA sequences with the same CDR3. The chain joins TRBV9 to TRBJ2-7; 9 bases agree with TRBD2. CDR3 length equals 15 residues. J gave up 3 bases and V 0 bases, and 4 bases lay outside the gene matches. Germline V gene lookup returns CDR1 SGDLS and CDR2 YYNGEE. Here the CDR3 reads CASSVESGRRYEQYF. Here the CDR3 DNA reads TGTGCCAGCAGCGTAGAAAGCGGGAGGCGCTACGAGCAGTACTTC.

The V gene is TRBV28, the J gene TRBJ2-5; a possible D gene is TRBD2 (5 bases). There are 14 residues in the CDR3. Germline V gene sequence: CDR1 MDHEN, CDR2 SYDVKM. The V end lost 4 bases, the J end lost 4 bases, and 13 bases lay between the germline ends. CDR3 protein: CASSSHGAGETQYF. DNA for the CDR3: TGTGCCAGCAGTTCACATGGCGCGGGAGAGACCCAGTACTTC.

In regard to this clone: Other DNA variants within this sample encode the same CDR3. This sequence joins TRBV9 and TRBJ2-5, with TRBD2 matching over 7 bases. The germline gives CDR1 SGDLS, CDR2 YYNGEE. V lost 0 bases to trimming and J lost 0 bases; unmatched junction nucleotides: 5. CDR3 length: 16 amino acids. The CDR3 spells CASSVEGGDYQETQYF. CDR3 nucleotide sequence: TGTGCCAGCAGCGTAGAGGGAGGGGACTACCAAGAGACCCAGTACTTC.

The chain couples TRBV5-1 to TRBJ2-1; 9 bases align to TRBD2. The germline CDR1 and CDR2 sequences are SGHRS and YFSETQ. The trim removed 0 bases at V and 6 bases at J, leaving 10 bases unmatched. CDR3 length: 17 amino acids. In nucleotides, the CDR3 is TGCGCCAGCAGCTTGGCCGTGGGCGGGAGGGCCGGCAATGAGCAGTTCTTC. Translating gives CASSLAVGGRAGNEQFF.

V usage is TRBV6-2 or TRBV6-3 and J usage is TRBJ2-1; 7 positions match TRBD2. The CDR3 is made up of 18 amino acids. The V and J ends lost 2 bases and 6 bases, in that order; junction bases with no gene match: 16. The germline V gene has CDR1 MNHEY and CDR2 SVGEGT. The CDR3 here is CASSYPLRAGEASNEQFF. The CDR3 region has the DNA TGTGCCAGCAGTTACCCCCTTAGGGCGGGGGAGGCGTCCAATGAGCAGTTCTTC.

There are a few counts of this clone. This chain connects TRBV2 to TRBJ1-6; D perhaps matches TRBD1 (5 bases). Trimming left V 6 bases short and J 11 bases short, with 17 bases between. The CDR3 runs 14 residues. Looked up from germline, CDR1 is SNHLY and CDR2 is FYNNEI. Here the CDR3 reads CASSLDGGATPLHF. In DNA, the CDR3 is TGTGCCAGCAGCCTTGACGGTGGGGCTACACCCCTCCACTTT. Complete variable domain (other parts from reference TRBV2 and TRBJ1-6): EPEVTQTPSHQVTQMGQEVILRCVPISNHLYFYWYRQILGQKVEFLVSFYNNEISEKSEIFDDQFSVERPDGSNFTLKIRSTKLEDSAMYFCASSLDGGATPLHFGNGTRLTVT.

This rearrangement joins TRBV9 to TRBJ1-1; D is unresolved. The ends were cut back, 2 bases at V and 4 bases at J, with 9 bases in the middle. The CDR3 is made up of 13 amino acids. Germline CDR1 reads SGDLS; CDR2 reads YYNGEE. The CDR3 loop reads CASSVVEGTEAFF. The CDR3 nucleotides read TGTGCCAGCAGCGTGGTGGAGGGCACTGAAGCTTTCTTT. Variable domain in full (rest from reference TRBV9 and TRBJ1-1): DSGVTQTPKHLITATGQRVTLRCSPRSGDLSVYWYQQSLDQGLQFLIQYYNGEERAKGNILERFSAQQFPDLHSELNLSSLELGDSALYFCASSVVEGTEAFFGQGTRLTVV.